Listed below are T cell receptor beta chains from one sample, sequenced in a study of blood T cell repertoires in COVID-19. Using immunoSEQ multiplex PCR, the repertoire was profiled, and TCRdb retains in-frame clones only, with some absent. The sample lists around 80,000 clones; 75% to 85% were seen once. The sample consisted of peripheral blood. The receptors derive from a woman in her 70s with acute or convalescent COVID-19. Both conserved end residues are part of each CDR3. A D gene is named only where the DNA matches it firmly. Size values are once, few and many counts, or a class for expanded clones, and some rows have none.

D gene,J gene,clone size,V gene,CDR3 DNA,CDR3 protein
TRBD1,TRBJ2-7,NA,TRBV7-9,TGTGCCAGCAGGGGGACAGGGACCTACGAGCAGTACTTC,CASRGTGTYEQYF
TRBD2,TRBJ2-3,NA,TRBV20-1,TGCAGTGCTAGTCGGGGGGGTGGGGATACGCAGTATTTT,CSASRGGGDTQYF
TRBD1,TRBJ1-1,NA,TRBV25-1,TGTGCCAGCACCCCCGCCGGGACAGGGGGTAGCACTGAAGCTTTCTTT,CASTPAGTGGSTEAFF
NA,TRBJ2-7,NA,TRBV7-8,TGTGCCAGCAGCTTAGTTCCGGGGGTGAGCTACGAGCAGTACTTC,CASSLVPGVSYEQYF
TRBD2,TRBJ2-3,NA,TRBV4-1,TGCGCCAGCAGCCAAGAGAGGAGCGGGGGGGGTGATACGCAGTATTTT,CASSQERSGGGDTQYF
TRBD2,TRBJ2-7,NA,TRBV10-1,TGCGCCAGCAGTGAGAGGCTAGCGGTCTCCTCCTACGAGCAGTACTTC,CASSERLAVSSYEQYF
NA,TRBJ2-2,NA,TRBV6-4,TGTGCCAGCAGTGGCGCGGGCGGGGAGCTGTTTTTT,CASSGAGGELFF
TRBD1,TRBJ2-1,NA,TRBV5-3,TGTGCCAGAAGCCCTGGGACAGGCCTCTCCTACAATGAGCAGTTCTTC,CARSPGTGLSYNEQFF
NA,TRBJ2-3,NA,TRBV9,TGTGCCAGCAGCGTCCAGGTTGGAGATACGCAGTATTTT,CASSVQVGDTQYF
TRBD1,TRBJ1-2,few,TRBV19,TGTGCCAGTAGTCAGACAGGGGCGGATGGCTACACCTTC,CASSQTGADGYTF